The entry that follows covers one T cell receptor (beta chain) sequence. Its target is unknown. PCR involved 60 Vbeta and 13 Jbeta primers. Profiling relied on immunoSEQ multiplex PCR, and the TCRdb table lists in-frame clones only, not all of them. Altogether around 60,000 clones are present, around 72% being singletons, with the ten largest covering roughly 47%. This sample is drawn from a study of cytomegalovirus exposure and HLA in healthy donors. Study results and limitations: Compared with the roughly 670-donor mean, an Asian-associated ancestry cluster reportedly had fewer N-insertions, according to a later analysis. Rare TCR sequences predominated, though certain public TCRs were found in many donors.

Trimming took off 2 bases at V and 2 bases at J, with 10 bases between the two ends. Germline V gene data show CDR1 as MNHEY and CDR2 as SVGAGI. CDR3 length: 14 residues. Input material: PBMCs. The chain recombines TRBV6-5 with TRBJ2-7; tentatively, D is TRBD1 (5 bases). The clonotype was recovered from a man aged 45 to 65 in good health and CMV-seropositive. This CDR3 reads CASSYDRHPYEQYF. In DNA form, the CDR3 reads TGTGCCAGCAGTTACGACAGACATCCCTACGAGCAGTACTTC.